Following are 21 T cell receptor beta chains from one sample sequenced in a study of cytomegalovirus exposure and HLA in healthy donors. Primers included in the PCR were 60 Vbeta and 13 Jbeta primers. The protocol was immunoSEQ multiplex PCR, while the TCRdb copy is restricted to in-frame clones and leaves out a portion. The sample shows about 41,000 clones, roughly 80% of them seen only once. Sample: PBMCs. These TCRs come from a man aged 50 to 60 in good health and CMV-seronegative.

This sequence joins TRBV29-1 and TRBJ1-2; TRBD1 matches at 8 bases. The CDR3 runs 14 residues. With 0 bases clipped from V and 4 bases from J, the junction kept 4 bases outside the gene matches. The germline V gene has CDR1 SQVTM and CDR2 ANQGSEA. CDR3 amino acids: CSVEDQGASYGYTF. The CDR3, as DNA: TGCAGCGTTGAAGATCAGGGGGCGAGCTATGGCTACACCTTC.

The J gene is TRBJ2-6, the V gene TRBV7-8; TRBD2 might be the D (6 bases). The CDR3 spans 17 residues. Trimming left V 6 bases short and J 0 bases short, with 15 bases between. CDR1 SGHVS and CDR2 FQNEAQ come from the germline V gene. CDR3 in amino acids: CASSGGRGSSGANVLTF. The CDR3 nucleotides read TGTGCCAGCAGTGGAGGGCGGGGCTCCTCTGGGGCCAACGTCCTGACTTTC.

This CDR3 reads CASSYSIVHWDRDSYEQYF. The CDR3 DNA is TGTGCCAGCAGTTACTCGATAGTCCATTGGGACAGGGACTCCTACGAGCAGTACTTC. This chain uses TRBV6-8 with TRBJ2-7; 9 bases align to TRBD1. The CDR3 runs 19 residues. Trimming at V came to 0 bases and at J to 0 bases, leaving 12 bases not matched to a gene. Germline values: CDR1 MNHGY, CDR2 SAAAGT.

This chain joins TRBV30 and TRBJ1-1; 10 positions agree with TRBD1. The CDR3 is 18 residues long. CDR1 GTSNPN and CDR2 SVGIG come from the germline V gene (reference sequence). The V and J ends lost 2 bases and 1 base, in that order; junction bases with no gene match: 13. The CDR3 region is CAWSPRDRGRDGNTEAFF. The CDR3 region has the DNA TGTGCCTGGAGTCCACGGGACAGGGGAAGGGATGGGAACACTGAAGCTTTCTTT.

V usage is TRBV19 and J usage is TRBJ1-4, with D unclear. The CDR3 has 14 residues. Trimming took off 3 bases at V and 8 bases at J, with 13 bases between the two ends. Germline V gene sequence: CDR1 LNHDA, CDR2 SQIVND (reference sequence). As DNA, the CDR3 is TGTGCCAGTAGTATCCGGGGTAATACGGAAAAACTGTTTTTT. The encoded protein is CASSIRGNTEKLFF.

The chain joins TRBV30 to TRBJ1-1; no clear D gene. Trimming took off 1 base at V and 3 bases at J, with 9 bases between the two ends. Per germline, CDR1 GTSNPN and CDR2 SVGIG (reference sequence). The CDR3 is made up of 13 amino acids. CDR3 protein: CAWSATWHTEAFF. In DNA, the CDR3 is TGTGCCTGGAGTGCCACATGGCACACTGAAGCTTTCTTT.

This clone was observed a handful of times. The chain joins TRBV5-5 to TRBJ1-1, with TRBD1 identical over 8 bases. Trimming cost V 5 bases and J 5 bases; bases outside gene matches: 5. There are 13 residues in the CDR3. CDR1 SGHKS and CDR2 YYEKEE come from the germline V gene (reference sequence). The CDR3 reads CASRQTGGTEAFF. DNA of the CDR3: TGTGCCAGCAGACAAACAGGGGGGACTGAAGCTTTCTTT.

The chain is built from TRBV5-4 and TRBJ1-2; D possibly corresponds to TRBD1 (5 bases). Trimming took 0 bases from V and 5 from J, leaving 8 bases between them. Germline V CDR1 and CDR2: SGHNT, YYREEE (reference sequence). The length of the CDR3 is 13 residues. Here the CDR3 reads CASSLDGGYGYTF. The CDR3, as DNA: TGTGCCAGCAGCTTGGACGGGGGGTATGGCTACACCTTC.

In its sample, this clone was seen a few times. This chain's CDR3 is CASSTPRDSKGEAFF. The CDR3 bases are TGTGCCAGCAGTACCCCCCGGGACAGTAAAGGTGAAGCTTTCTTT. V is TRBV6-5 and J is TRBJ1-1; 7 bases map to TRBD1. Unmatched junction bases numbered 13, after V lost 5 bases and J lost 7 bases. This CDR3 is built from 15 residues. CDR1 is MNHEY, CDR2 SVGAGI, per germline.

In this sample, this clone turned up once. The genes are TRBV15 and TRBJ2-2, with D possibly being TRBD2 (5 bases). Between the trimmed V and J ends, which lost 0 bases and 4 bases, there was a span of 21 bases. Germline V lookup: CDR1 LNHNV, CDR2 YYDKDF (reference sequence). CDR3 size: 19 residues. DNA for the CDR3: TGTGCCACCAGCAGAGATGCCCCAGGCCCGCAGCGGAGCACCGGGGAGCTGTTTTTT. Encoded protein: CATSRDAPGPQRSTGELFF.

The chain couples TRBV6-1 to TRBJ2-3, with 7 bases aligning to TRBD2. Germline CDR1 reads MNHNS; CDR2 reads SASEGT. The CDR3 is 19 amino acids. Trimming removed 4 bases from V and 2 bases from J; junction bases left unmatched: 18. The chain's CDR3 is CASSVGGSSWGGFTDTQYF. In nucleotides, the CDR3 is TGTGCCAGCAGTGTAGGCGGGAGCAGCTGGGGGGGGTTCACAGATACGCAGTATTTT.

J is TRBJ1-1 and V is TRBV4-1; 8 nucleotides match TRBD1. J lost 8 bases, V lost 4 bases, and 6 bases had no gene match. Germline-derived CDR1 and CDR2 are MGHRA and YSYEKL. The CDR3 has 13 residues. Here the CDR3 DNA reads TGCGCCAGCAGCCGCCCAGGGGGCGCAGAAGCTTTCTTT. Its protein product is CASSRPGGAEAFF.

The chain couples TRBV15 to TRBJ1-1; 7 bases agree with TRBD1. The germline gives CDR1 LNHNV, CDR2 YYDKDF (reference sequence). The CDR3 consists of 13 residues. Germline trimming cut 6 bases from V and 3 bases from J; bases unmatched to any gene: 4. As DNA, the CDR3 is TGTGCCACCAGTAACGACAGGGACACTGAAGCTTTCTTT. Protein sequence: CATSNDRDTEAFF.

This CDR3 is CSVRDTNQPQHF. The CDR3 DNA sequence: TGCAGCGTTAGGGACACCAATCAGCCCCAGCATTTT. This rearrangement joins TRBV29-1 to TRBJ1-5; possible D gene TRBD1, 6 bases. The V gene lost 5 bases and the J gene lost 3 bases, with 8 bases spanning the gap. The CDR3 length is 12 residues. Germline V CDR1 and CDR2: SQVTM, ANQGSEA.

This clone occurred a few times. The rearrangement joins TRBV4-3 to TRBJ1-4, with D possibly TRBD1 on 5 matching bases. Germline V gene lookup returns CDR1 LGHNA and CDR2 YSLEER. The CDR3 runs 16 residues. V was pared by 1 base and J by 0 bases, with 9 bases between. CDR3 sequence (DNA): TGCGCCAGCAGCCAAGCCAGGGTTGCAACTAATGAAAAACTGTTTTTT. Translated, it gives CASSQARVATNEKLFF.

V and J are TRBV11-2 and TRBJ2-1; D is uncertain. V lost 5 bases to trimming and J lost 5 bases, with 13 bases between them. The germline V gene has CDR1 SGHAT and CDR2 FQNNGV. The CDR3 sequence is 14 residues long. CDR3 coding DNA: TGTGCCAGCAGCCCCCCCGGCGGCCACAATGAGCAGTTCTTC. It translates to CASSPPGGHNEQFF.

V gene TRBV5-1 combines with J gene TRBJ2-1, with no clear D. Germline loops: CDR1 SGHRS, CDR2 YFSETQ. The germline V and J ends were trimmed by 0 bases and 0 bases, with 16 bases remaining between them. The CDR3 has 18 residues. CDR3 bases: TGCGCCAGCAGCTTGGGCCCGCAGCGCCAAAGCTCCTACAATGAGCAGTTCTTC. This translates into CASSLGPQRQSSYNEQFF.

This clone was observed a handful of times. A read error may account for a junction end that differs from germline. This chain joins TRBV7-9 and TRBJ1-4, with TRBD1 as a possible D gene (5 bases). Looked up from germline, CDR1 is SEHNR and CDR2 is FQNEAQ (reference sequence). This CDR3 is built from 15 residues. The CDR3 reads CSSSYGTLINEKLFF. The DNA of the CDR3 is TGTTCCAGCAGCTACGGGACTCTCATTAATGAAAAACTGTTTTTT.

This rearrangement joins TRBV7-3 to TRBJ2-1; D is uncertain. This CDR3 comprises 13 residues. Germline V gives CDR1 SGHTA, CDR2 FQGTGA. Trimming left V 0 bases short and J 8 bases short, with 8 bases between. The CDR3 here is CASSLTWSDEQFF. The CDR3 nucleotides are TGTGCCAGCAGCTTAACGTGGAGCGATGAGCAGTTCTTC.

The chain combines TRBV5-4 with TRBJ2-2; a weak D match, TRBD2 (5 bases). V lost 1 base and J 1 base, leaving 8 bases between the germline ends. This CDR3 has 15 amino acids. The germline V gene has CDR1 SGHNT and CDR2 YYREEE (reference sequence). CDR3 sequence reads: CASSLKGGNTGELFF. As DNA, the CDR3 is TGTGCCAGCAGCTTGAAAGGAGGGAACACCGGGGAGCTGTTTTTT.

The V and J genes are TRBV11-1 and TRBJ2-1; 7 nucleotides agree with TRBD1. Trimming cost V 3 bases and J 5 bases; bases outside gene matches: 10. There are 16 residues in the CDR3. Per germline, CDR1 SGHAT and CDR2 FQDESV (reference sequence). CDR3 amino acids: CASSFYTGTAHNEQFF. DNA for the CDR3: TGTGCCAGCAGCTTTTACACCGGGACAGCGCACAATGAGCAGTTCTTC.